This T cell receptor (beta chain) was documented in a study of shared clonotypes between healthy human individuals (dated by TCRdb to 2019 to 2021). At the level of the whole study: The cohort comprised a couple of women and a few men aged 18 to 49 years. For each donor, three plates each were used for CD4 naive and CD4 memory, two plates were used for CD8 naive, and one plate was used for CD8 memory. Per donor, leukapheresis produced somewhere between about 0.94 and 9.5 billion PBMCs. Different laboratories and diverse techniques were used to prepare libraries and sequence TCR repertoires, to increase sequencing depth and limit assay-specific biases. Blood TCR repertoires of about five healthy adults were deeply sequenced to estimate repertoire size and the extent of clonotype sharing between individuals.

The donors were healthy, HIV-negative adults with no recently reported acute infections or vaccinations. Every donor was a Caucasian adult living in Nashville, Tennessee, USA. CD4+ T cells were enriched by magnetic negative selection; naive cells were then positively selected on CD45RA, and the negative fraction formed the memory subset. Blood was obtained by leukapheresis, after which PBMCs were separated by Ficoll-Histopaque density gradient centrifugation and cryopreserved in liquid nitrogen vapor phase. Analytical flow cytometry was used to check the purity and quantity of each magnetically sorted T cell population. From each sorted fraction, genomic DNA was isolated and quantified by UV absorbance on a Nanodrop 2000c. Summary of the overall study and its limitations: Because the study included only a small number of donors, the genetic and exposure-history diversity represented was limited. Pairwise subsampling led to the expectation that sequencing depth would affect the degree of clonotype sharing among donors. Only blood was sampled, and tissue TCR repertoires likely differ from those in blood. Naive subsets generally had larger estimated clonotype richness than memory subsets did. Rarefaction of sorted-subset datasets indicated incomplete sequencing despite the large sequencing depth. Compared with non-shared clonotypes, the clonotypes found in all four sorted-subset donors had higher generation probabilities. Roughly 5% of naive CD4, 3.5% of naive CD8, 2% to 2.5% of memory CD4, and around 0.42% of memory CD8 clonotypes were shared across several donors.

From the germline V gene (reference sequence), CDR1 is SEHNR and CDR2 is FQNEAQ. V is cut back by 6 bases and J by 2 bases, with 17 bases in the junction unmatched. The CDR3 spans 18 residues, from the cysteine through the phenylalanine. CDR3 DNA is the only sequence kept; it has 54 bases, read in frame from the first base. Using the deep immunoSEQ assay, multiplex PCR amplified TCR CDR3 regions from genomic DNA. Genomic DNA extracted from each cell subset was distributed evenly over all wells of several immunoSEQ 96-well plates, and each plate served as one replicate. For sorted subsets, about 200 ng genomic DNA, equal to 25,000 to 35,000 T cell genomes, was loaded into each replicate PCR. Purified libraries were measured with a Qubit 3.0 fluorometer, size-checked on a Bioanalyzer 2100, and measured again with the KAPA Library Quantification kit. Every immunoSEQ 96-well plate was sequenced on a separate single-read 150-cycle Illumina NextSeq 550 flow cell. In the paper's pipeline: Because the immunoSEQ output held only junctional sequences and lacked quality scores, the filtering could not match the filtering applied to full-length reads. Sequences were annotated with PyIR, a Python wrapper for IgBLAST v1.9, using IMGT germline references to assign V/J genes and CDR3. Reads with weak V/J assignments (E-value above 1e-6), missing CDR3, stop codons, out-of-frame junctions, or ambiguous translated residues were removed. V3J clonotypes were defined as sequences sharing an identical inferred V gene, J gene, and CDR3 amino acid sequence. Percentage overlap between repertoires was computed as shared unique clonotypes divided by the size of the smaller repertoire. RTK rarefaction, the Chao1 estimator, and Recon v2.1 estimates of unobserved clonotypes were used to assess repertoire richness. Generation probabilities for all TCRbeta clonotypes obtained by the gDNA method from a handful of donors were computed using OLGA. The source is immuneACCESS, and TCRdb retained only in-frame sequences with V and J called. Part of the clones is not carried over; for the studies checked, unresolved V genes explain less than half of this, and the remainder is unexplained. V and J calls and clone size are those listed in that table; D and trimming were worked out from the DNA. In all, the sample holds roughly 1 million clones, and about 74% of those were seen once. The ten largest clones take up approximately 1.5% of the sample.

Concerning this clone itself: There is no known antigen for this receptor. No per-base quality is available; no much larger clone lies one base away.

Recombination connected TRBV7-9 to TRBJ2-3; 7 central nucleotides agree with TRBD1. Material for sequencing was memory CD4+ T cells sorted from blood. The label giving this sample's cell subset or site can be read as: CD45RA-negative fraction. The receptor was isolated from a man aged 18 to 30 in good health. The CDR3 is CASRPTPSTGPYTDTQYF. The DNA sequence follows: TGTGCCAGCAGACCTACCCCTTCGACAGGGCCCTACACAGATACGCAGTATTTT.